Shown below are 21 T cell receptor beta chains from a single sample sequenced in a study of blood T cell repertoires in COVID-19. Only in-frame clones appear in the TCRdb table, and some are missing; sequencing was by immunoSEQ multiplex PCR. Of about 41,000 clones listed, 70% to 90% are singletons. The sequenced sample was peripheral blood. The receptors derive from a man aged 55-75 years with acute or convalescent COVID-19.

CDR3 sequence reads: CASSFYRDNYGYTF. In DNA, the CDR3 is TGTGCCAGCAGCTTCTACAGGGATAACTATGGCTACACCTTC. The genes are TRBV7-8 and TRBJ1-2, with D possibly TRBD1 on 6 matching bases. Germline V gene data show CDR1 as SGHVS and CDR2 as FQNEAQ. V dropped 3 bases and J dropped 1 base, with 9 bases sitting between them. The CDR3 extends over 14 amino acids. The complete variable domain, with remaining parts taken from reference TRBV7-8 and TRBJ1-2, reads GAGVSQSPRYKVAKRGQDVALRCDPISGHVSLFWYQQALGQGPEFLTYFQNEAQLDKSGLPSDRFFAERPEGSVSTLKIQRTQQEDSAVYLCASSFYRDNYGYTFGSGTRLTVV.

V usage is TRBV2 and J usage is TRBJ2-2; 8 nucleotides align to TRBD2. This CDR3 is built from 14 residues. Germline CDR1 reads SNHLY; CDR2 reads FYNNEI. J gave up 4 bases and V 10 bases, and 8 bases lay outside the gene matches. CDR3 DNA sequence: TGTGCCACCTACCGGGGGGGTTCCACCGGGGAGCTGTTTTTT. The encoded protein is CATYRGGSTGELFF.

J is TRBJ1-1 and V is TRBV4-3; D uncertain. This CDR3 spans 14 amino acids. Trimming removed 0 bases from V and 1 base from J, with 6 bases in between. The germline V gene has CDR1 LGHNA and CDR2 YSLEER. CDR3 residues: CASSQELTNTEAFF. The CDR3 region has the DNA TGCGCCAGCAGCCAAGAGCTAACGAACACTGAAGCTTTCTTT.

The CDR3 DNA follows: TGTGCCAGCAGCTTAGCAGGCTCCTATAATTCACCCCTCCACTTT. This sequence encodes CASSLAGSYNSPLHF. The chain employs TRBV11-2 and TRBJ1-6; no firm D call. V shed 1 base and J shed 0 bases, with 4 bases lying between them. Germline values: CDR1 SGHAT, CDR2 FQNNGV. The CDR3 is 15 residues long. The full variable domain, with the rest looked up from reference TRBV11-2 and TRBJ1-6, is EAGVAQSPRYKIIEKRQSVAFWCNPISGHATLYWYQQILGQGPKLLIQFQNNGVVDDSQLPKDRFSAERLKGVDSTLKIQPAKLEDSAVYLCASSLAGSYNSPLHFGNGTRLTVT.

The V call is TRBV27, the J call TRBJ1-5; D uncertain. The CDR3 sequence is 15 residues long. CDR1 MNHEY and CDR2 SMNVEV come from the germline V gene (reference sequence). The V end lost 6 bases, the J end lost 2 bases, and 14 bases lay between the germline ends. CDR3 sequence: CASSSGGVGNQPQHF. The CDR3 coding sequence is TGTGCCAGCAGCTCCGGCGGGGTAGGCAATCAGCCCCAGCATTTT.

This chain uses TRBV10-3 with TRBJ2-3, with a tentative D call TRBD2 (5 bases). Per the germline V gene, CDR1 is ENHRY and CDR2 is SYGVKD. The V and J ends lost 0 bases and 0 bases respectively, with 10 bases between them. The CDR3 contains 16 residues. As DNA, the CDR3 is TGTGCCATCAGTGAGTCCCTCCAGCGGAGCACAGATACGCAGTATTTT. Protein sequence: CAISESLQRSTDTQYF.

The chain has TRBV7-2 and TRBJ1-1; tentative D call: TRBD1 (5 bases). Trimming stripped 2 bases from V and 8 bases from J, with 12 bases between. Germline V gives CDR1 SGHTA, CDR2 FQGNSA. The CDR3 length is 13 residues. CDR3 sequence (DNA): TGTGCCAGCAGCTTAACGCGATCAGGGGAAGCTTTCTTT. It encodes CASSLTRSGEAFF.

V is TRBV7-2 and J is TRBJ1-2; the D gene is possibly TRBD1 (5 bases). The CDR3 extends over 14 amino acids. CDR1 SGHTA and CDR2 FQGNSA come from the germline V gene. Deletions cut 0 bases from V and 4 bases from J, with 9 bases between. CDR3 residues: CASSLAFRVYGYTF. For the CDR3, the DNA is TGTGCCAGCAGCTTAGCTTTCAGGGTCTATGGCTACACCTTC.

Here the CDR3 DNA reads TGTGCCAGCAGTGCCCAAAATCAGCCCCAGCATTTT. This encodes CASSAQNQPQHF. The chain recombines TRBV2 with TRBJ1-5; D remains ambiguous. Per the germline V gene, CDR1 is SNHLY and CDR2 is FYNNEI. V lost 4 bases and J lost 4, with 5 bases in between. The CDR3 consists of 12 residues. The full variable domain, in which reference TRBV2 and TRBJ1-5 provide the parts outside the CDR3, is EPEVTQTPSHQVTQMGQEVILRCVPISNHLYFYWYRQILGQKVEFLVSFYNNEISEKSEIFDDQFSVERPDGSNFTLKIRSTKLEDSAMYFCASSAQNQPQHFGDGTRLSIL.

The rearrangement links TRBV24-1 to TRBJ2-1, with 8 bases fitting TRBD2. The CDR3 is made up of 16 amino acids. V trimming: 3 bases; J trimming: 7 bases; junction bases outside the gene matches: 10. CDR1 and CDR2 from the germline V gene are KGHDR and SFDVKD. The CDR3 DNA sequence: TGTGCCACCAGTGATCCTGTTGCGGGGGGCACGAATGAGCAGTTCTTC. This encodes CATSDPVAGGTNEQFF.

The chain couples TRBV15 to TRBJ1-5, with D uncertain. Trimming left V 3 bases short and J 0 bases short, with 15 bases between. CDR1 is LNHNV, CDR2 YYDKDF, per germline (reference sequence). The CDR3 contains 17 residues. The CDR3 here is CATSRSQWVYSNQPQHF. DNA for the CDR3: TGTGCCACCAGCAGGTCACAGTGGGTCTATAGCAATCAGCCCCAGCATTTT.

There are a few counts of this clone. This rearrangement joins TRBV4-1 to TRBJ1-5, with 8 bases aligning to TRBD1. This CDR3 is 15 amino acids long. Germline-derived CDR1 and CDR2 are MGHRA and YSYEKL. With V trimmed by 2 bases and J by 2 bases, 2 bases remained unmatched. In DNA form, the CDR3 reads TGCGCCAGCAGCCAACTGACAGGGGGCAATCAGCCCCAGCATTTT. Amino acid sequence: CASSQLTGGNQPQHF.

The V call is TRBV30, the J call TRBJ1-1; TRBD1 matches at 7 bases. Per germline, CDR1 GTSNPN and CDR2 SVGIG (reference sequence). V lost 0 bases, J lost 11 bases, and 6 bases stayed unmatched. CDR3 length equals 12 residues. In DNA form, the CDR3 reads TGTGCCTGGAGTGTAGGGGGCCTGGGGGCTTTCTTT. Its protein is CAWSVGGLGAFF.

The V call is TRBV10-3, the J call TRBJ2-7; TRBD1 matches at 9 bases. The V segment lost 5 bases and the J segment 3 bases; nucleotides outside the gene matches: 5. The CDR3 loop spans 14 amino acids. Germline values: CDR1 ENHRY, CDR2 SYGVKD. This chain's CDR3 is CAISSGTGYYEQYF. The CDR3, as DNA: TGTGCCATCAGTTCCGGGACAGGGTACTACGAGCAGTACTTC.

The chain combines TRBV4-3 with TRBJ2-2; D perhaps matches TRBD1 (6 bases). Germline CDR1 and CDR2: LGHNA and YSLEER. Deletions cut 1 base from V and 1 base from J, with 10 bases between. This CDR3 has 16 residues. CDR3: CASSQGYRVNTGELFF. For the CDR3, the DNA is TGCGCCAGCAGCCAAGGGTACAGGGTGAACACCGGGGAGCTGTTTTTT.

This clone was counted between two and nine times. The chain links TRBV2 to TRBJ2-7; a weak D match, TRBD1 (7 bases). Germline values: CDR1 SNHLY, CDR2 FYNNEI. Trimming pared 5 bases from V and 7 bases from J, leaving 15 bases between. The CDR3 consists of 13 residues. Written as DNA, the CDR3 is TGTGCCAGCAGTAGCAGGGGGGTCTCGGAGCAGTACTTC. Its protein product is CASSSRGVSEQYF.

The J gene is TRBJ1-6, the V gene TRBV7-2; the match to TRBD1 covers 7 bases. V lost 2 bases and J lost 13; bases outside the gene matches: 11. Looked up from germline, CDR1 is SGHTA and CDR2 is FQGNSA. The CDR3 sequence is 15 residues long. The CDR3 reads CASSLTGTAGTPLHF. CDR3 sequence (DNA): TGTGCCAGCAGCTTAACCGGGACAGCCGGTACGCCCCTCCACTTT.

This sequence joins TRBV7-8 and TRBJ2-1, with 10 bases that match TRBD2. With V trimmed by 5 bases and J by 8 bases, 9 bases remained unmatched. CDR3 length: 15 amino acids. The germline CDR1 and CDR2 sequences are SGHVS and FQNEAQ. The CDR3 is CASSPQLAGDYEQFF. In nucleotides, the CDR3 is TGTGCCAGCAGCCCTCAGCTAGCGGGGGATTATGAGCAGTTCTTC.

With respect to this clone: The same CDR3 arises from other DNA sequences in this sample as well. The chain joins TRBV18 to TRBJ2-6; the D gene is possibly TRBD2 (7 bases). Germline V gene sequence: CDR1 KGHSH, CDR2 LQKENI. V was pared by 3 bases and J by 4 bases, with 10 bases between. CDR3 size: 15 residues. CDR3 sequence (DNA): TGTGCCAGCTCACCTTCGGGGGGCGGGGCCAACGTCCTGACTTTC. It yields the protein CASSPSGGGANVLTF. Based on the CDR3 plus reference TRBV18 and TRBJ2-6, the full variable domain is NAGVMQNPRHLVRRRGQEARLRCSPMKGHSHVYWYRQLPEEGLKFMVYLQKENIIDESGMPKERFSAEFPKEGPSILRIQQVVRGDSAAYFCASSPSGGGANVLTFGAGSRLTVL.

The V gene is TRBV2, the J gene TRBJ2-7, with 7 positions matching TRBD1. The V gene's germline CDR1 is SNHLY and CDR2 FYNNEI. The CDR3 is 13 amino acids. V lost 4 bases and J lost 2; bases outside the gene matches: 2. CDR3 sequence (DNA): TGTGCCAGCAGTGGGGACAGCCCCTACGAGCAGTACTTC. The encoded protein is CASSGDSPYEQYF.

This clone was found once. The rearrangement uses TRBV4-3 and TRBJ1-5; perhaps TRBD1 as D (5 bases). The V gene lost 0 bases and the J gene lost 1 base, with 13 bases spanning the gap. The CDR3 runs to 17 residues. Per germline, CDR1 LGHNA and CDR2 YSLEER. In DNA form, the CDR3 reads TGCGCCAGCAGCCAAGATCCCCAGGGAGGGAGCAATCAGCCCCAGCATTTT. Its translation is CASSQDPQGGSNQPQHF.